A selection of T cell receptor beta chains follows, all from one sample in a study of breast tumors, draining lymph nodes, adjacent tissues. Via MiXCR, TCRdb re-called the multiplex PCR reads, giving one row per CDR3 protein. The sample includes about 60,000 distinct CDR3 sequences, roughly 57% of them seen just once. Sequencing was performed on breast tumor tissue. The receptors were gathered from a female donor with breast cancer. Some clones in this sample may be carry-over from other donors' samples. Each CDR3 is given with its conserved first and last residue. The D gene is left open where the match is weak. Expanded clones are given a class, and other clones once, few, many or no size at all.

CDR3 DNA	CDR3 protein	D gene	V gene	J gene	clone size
TGTGCCAGCAGCTTAGCGGTCGGCACAGATACGCAGTGTTTT	CASSLAVGTDTQCF	NA	TRBV7-9	TRBJ2-3	NA
TGTGCCAGCAGCTCCCCAACTAGCGGGAGGGAGGGCTCCTACAATTCACCCCTCCACTTT	CASSSPTSGREGSYNSPLHF	NA	TRBV5-6	TRBJ1-6	NA
TGCGCCAGCAGCTGGACAGGGTCCTTAGAAAAACTGTTTTTT	CASSWTGSLEKLFF	TRBD1	TRBV5-1	TRBJ1-4	many
TGTGCCAGTAGCCAGCCCGGGGATAACTATGGCTACACCTTC	CASSQPGDNYGYTF	NA	TRBV19	TRBJ1-2	many
TGTGCCAGCAGCCCGTATAGGCCAGACACCGGGGAGCTGTTTTTT	CASSPYRPDTGELFF	NA	TRBV9	TRBJ2-2	NA
TGTGCCAGCAGTGAAAGAGGGGATGGCACCGGGGAGCTGTTTTTT	CASSERGDGTGELFF	NA	TRBV2	TRBJ2-2	NA
TGCAGTGCCGCCTCGGGAGGGGTAGGTTCACCCCTCCACTTT	CSAASGGVGSPLHF	NA	TRBV20-1	TRBJ1-6	once
TGTGCCAGCAGTGGGCCATCCTCTAACTATGGCTACACCTTC	CASSGPSSNYGYTF	NA	TRBV25-1	TRBJ1-2	many
TGTGCCAGCAGTAGACACCCCGGGACTAGCGGGGGGCCCATATTCTTC	CASSRHPGTSGGPIFF	TRBD2	TRBV25-1	TRBJ2-1	NA
TGTGCCAGCAGCTTAGACCGGGGGAACTATGGCTACACCTTC	CASSLDRGNYGYTF	NA	TRBV7-8	TRBJ1-2	many
TGCAGCGCCCGGCCGGCTGGCGAGGGAAACACCATATATTTT	CSARPAGEGNTIYF	NA	TRBV29-1	TRBJ1-3	NA
TGTGCCACCAGTGATCGCACCCCTAAGCAGTTCTTC	CATSDRTPKQFF	NA	TRBV24-1	TRBJ2-1	once
TGCAGCGTTGATAGCGGGTACGGGACAGGGAGGCATGAAAAACTGTTTTTT	CSVDSGYGTGRHEKLFF	TRBD1	TRBV29-1	TRBJ1-4	NA
TGTGCCAGCAGTTTATGGGGACAGGGGGCAGGCAATGAGCAGTTCTTC	CASSLWGQGAGNEQFF	TRBD1	TRBV28	TRBJ2-1	many
TGCAGTGCCCCGACTCAAACTAGCACAGATACGCAGTATTTT	CSAPTQTSTDTQYF	NA	TRBV20-1	TRBJ2-3	NA
TGCAGTGCCCACGACAGGGGAGAGGGGTACGAGCAGTACTTC	CSAHDRGEGYEQYF	TRBD1	TRBV20-1	TRBJ2-7	NA
TGTGCCAGCAGCTTATTGGGGGAGGGGGCAGGCTACACCTTC	CASSLLGEGAGYTF	TRBD1	TRBV5-1	TRBJ1-2	NA
TGTGCCAGCAGTACCGGGACAGTTAATTCACCCCTCCACTTT	CASSTGTVNSPLHF	TRBD1	TRBV7-2	TRBJ1-6	once
TGTGCCAGCAGGTTCCGGTACAACGGTTCACCCCTCCACTTT	CASRFRYNGSPLHF	NA	TRBV7-8	TRBJ1-6	NA
TGCGCCAGCAGCTATCCGGGGCGGGGGAGCACAGATACGCAGTATTTT	CASSYPGRGSTDTQYF	TRBD2	TRBV4-1	TRBJ2-3	NA
TGTGCCACCGAAAAGGGGGCTAATGAAAAACTGTTTTTT	CATEKGANEKLFF	NA	TRBV28	TRBJ1-4	NA
TGCAGCGCGGCCCAGGTCGGTCAGCCCCAGCATTTT	CSAAQVGQPQHF	NA	TRBV29-1	TRBJ1-5	NA
TGCGCCAGCAGCCTCGGGCCTAGCGGAGGAACCTACGAGCAGTACTTC	CASSLGPSGGTYEQYF	TRBD2	TRBV5-1	TRBJ2-7	NA
TGCAGTGCGCGGGACCCGACGAACACCGGGGAGCTGTTTTTT	CSARDPTNTGELFF	NA	TRBV20-1	TRBJ2-2	NA
TGTGCCAGCAGTGAAAATTTTGCAACTAATGAAAAACTGTTTTTT	CASSENFATNEKLFF	NA	TRBV6-1	TRBJ1-4	many
TGTGCCAGCAGTGCTACGTTATGGGGGGAGGGGAAACTGTTTTTT	CASSATLWGEGKLFF	NA	TRBV2	TRBJ1-4	NA
TGTGCCAGTAGTGCGGGACTAGCGGGCGTAACCGCCGGACGGGGGACCCAGTACTTC	CASSAGLAGVTAGRGTQYF	TRBD2	TRBV19	TRBJ2-5	medium-sized
TGCAGCGTTGAGGGACAGGGGAGTACCCAGTACTTC	CSVEGQGSTQYF	TRBD1	TRBV29-1	TRBJ2-7	NA
TGTGCCAGCAGCTTATCCCCGGGACCCTACAACCAAAATGAGCAGTTCTTC	CASSLSPGPYNQNEQFF	NA	TRBV11-3	TRBJ2-1	many
NA	CASSFYICSARLWDGEKLFF	NA	TRBV7-2	TRBJ1-4	many
TGTGCCACCAGTAGGGGCACTGAAGCTTTCTTT	CATSRGTEAFF	NA	TRBV10-3	TRBJ1-1	NA
TGTGCCAGCAGCCTATTGGACAGTTATACCAGCACAGATACGCAGTATTTT	CASSLLDSYTSTDTQYF	NA	TRBV7-9	TRBJ2-3	NA
TGTGCCAGCAGGGGGACAGGGTGGACTGGAAAACTGTTTTTT	CASRGTGWTGKLFF	TRBD1	TRBV2	TRBJ1-4	once
TGCAGTGCTAGAGGAGGGACAGGGAGGGGCTACACCTTC	CSARGGTGRGYTF	TRBD1	TRBV20-1	TRBJ1-2	many
TGCGCCAGCAGTGAGATAACAGGAACTCAGTACTTC	CASSEITGTQYF	NA	TRBV10-2	TRBJ2-4	NA
TGCGCCAGCAGCGCAGGGGGCGCGGGCAACACCGGGGAGCTGTCTTTT	CASSAGGAGNTGELSF	TRBD1	TRBV10-2	TRBJ2-2	NA